A single sample gave rise to the 22 T cell receptor beta chains below, sequenced in a study of cytomegalovirus exposure and HLA in healthy donors. The PCR employed 60 Vbeta primers together with 13 Jbeta primers. TCRdb keeps only in-frame clones here, not all; method: immunoSEQ multiplex PCR. This table has about 180,000 clones, approximately 82% appearing once. The sample comprised PBMCs. These receptors were obtained from a girl aged 2 to 9 in good health and CMV-seropositive.

Concerning this clone: A read error may produce the germline difference seen at one junction end. The V gene is TRBV6-1, the J gene TRBJ2-5, with 7 bases aligning to TRBD2. The CDR3 is 15 amino acids. Germline CDR1 reads MNHNS; CDR2 reads SASEGT. CDR3 sequence (DNA): TGTGCCAGCACTTCGACTAGCTTACCTTTCGAGACCCAGCACTTC. This translates into CASTSTSLPFETQHF.

The chain joins TRBV6-5 to TRBJ1-2; D might be TRBD1 (6 bases). Looked up from germline, CDR1 is MNHEY and CDR2 is SVGAGI. Trimming cost V 7 bases and J 11 bases, with 17 bases left between them. The CDR3 has 12 residues. CDR3 coding DNA: TGTGCCAGCACTTCGCGTAAACAGGGTTACACCTTC. Translation gives CASTSRKQGYTF.

V gene TRBV7-6 combines with J gene TRBJ2-6; no clear D gene. This CDR3 region has 16 residues. Germline CDR1 is SGHVS and CDR2 is FNYEAQ. Trimming removed 4 bases at V and 0 bases at J, with 10 bases between. The CDR3 reads CASSSVASSGANVLTF. CDR3 nucleotides: TGTGCCAGCAGCTCAGTTGCCAGCTCTGGGGCCAACGTCCTGACTTTC.

The chain couples TRBV6-6 to TRBJ2-1; D perhaps matches TRBD2 (6 bases). With 2 bases removed from V and 13 bases from J, the gap between germline ends came to 21 bases. Germline lookup yields CDR1 MNHNY and CDR2 SVGAGI (reference sequence). The CDR3 extends over 15 amino acids. The CDR3 reads CASSYLNFGREGQFF. CDR3 DNA: TGTGCCAGCAGTTACCTTAACTTCGGGAGAGAGGGACAGTTCTTC.

A single count supports this clone. The gene calls are TRBV7-3 and TRBJ2-1; D is ambiguous. The CDR3 has 13 amino acids. V lost 2 bases, J lost 5 bases, and 7 bases lay in between. Germline CDR1 is SGHTA and CDR2 is FQGTGA. The CDR3 protein is CASSLAQHNEQFF. The CDR3 DNA reads TGTGCCAGCAGCTTAGCACAGCACAATGAGCAGTTCTTC.

This chain links TRBV6-1 with TRBJ2-5; D is possibly TRBD2 (7 bases). Germline-derived CDR1 and CDR2 are MNHNS and SASEGT. The CDR3 spans 13 residues. V shed 10 bases and J shed 5 bases, with 17 bases lying between them. CDR3 residues: CAIDRGAKETQYF. The CDR3 DNA follows: TGTGCCATCGATCGGGGGGCTAAGGAGACCCAGTACTTC.

The chain has TRBV30 and TRBJ1-1; possibly TRBD1 for D (6 bases). V lost 4 bases to trimming and J lost 1 base, with 10 bases between them. This CDR3 region has 13 residues. The germline V gene has CDR1 GTSNPN and CDR2 SVGIG (reference sequence). CDR3 in amino acids: CAWKGDTNTEAFF. CDR3 coding DNA: TGTGCCTGGAAGGGGGATACGAACACTGAAGCTTTCTTT.

The rearrangement joins TRBV6-5 to TRBJ1-6; D may be TRBD1 (5 bases). V was clipped by 6 bases and J by 4 bases, with 13 bases between them. The CDR3 has 15 amino acids. The germline gives CDR1 MNHEY, CDR2 SVGAGI. This CDR3 is CASRGQGGYNSPLHF. CDR3 nucleotide sequence: TGTGCCAGCAGAGGCCAGGGTGGTTATAATTCACCCCTCCACTTT.

The chain couples TRBV28 to TRBJ1-1, with D unresolved. Germline V gene sequence: CDR1 MDHEN, CDR2 SYDVKM. This CDR3 comprises 16 residues. V lost 3 bases, J lost 1 base, and 15 bases lay in between. The CDR3, as DNA: TGTGCCAGCAGTTTCTGGATGCGGGGTCCGAACACTGAAGCTTTCTTT. Translation: CASSFWMRGPNTEAFF.

The rearrangement links TRBV30 to TRBJ1-2; tentative D call: TRBD1 (6 bases). CDR3 size: 11 residues. Germline values: CDR1 GTSNPN, CDR2 SVGIG (reference sequence). V dropped 8 bases and J dropped 4 bases, with 11 bases sitting between them. This CDR3 is CAVGQLYGYTF. The CDR3 nucleotides read TGTGCCGTCGGACAGCTCTATGGCTACACCTTC.

This chain uses TRBV10-3 with TRBJ2-1, with 8 bases lining up with TRBD2. This CDR3 has 15 amino acids. Germline V CDR1 and CDR2: ENHRY, SYGVKD. Unmatched junction bases numbered 14, after V lost 9 bases and J lost 7 bases. The CDR3 nucleotides are TGTGCCATACGATCGCGGGAGGATCGTACGAATGAGCAGTTCTTC. Protein: CAIRSREDRTNEQFF.

V usage is TRBV14 and J usage is TRBJ1-6; a possible D gene is TRBD1 (5 bases). The CDR3 loop spans 15 amino acids. Trimming removed 0 bases at V and 9 bases at J, with 12 bases between. CDR1 is SGHDN and CDR2 is FVKESK in the germline V gene. CDR3 region: CASSQDLGALSPLHF. The CDR3 region has the DNA TGTGCCAGCAGCCAAGATCTAGGGGCTCTTTCACCCCTCCACTTT.

V gene TRBV19 combines with J gene TRBJ1-5; 7 nucleotides line up with TRBD1. The length of the CDR3 is 13 residues. With V trimmed by 3 bases and J by 10 bases, 6 bases remained unmatched. Germline V gene lookup returns CDR1 LNHDA and CDR2 SQIVND (reference sequence). The CDR3 loop is CASSILGGEPQHF. In nucleotides, the CDR3 is TGTGCCAGTAGTATCCTAGGGGGCGAACCCCAGCATTTT.

This chain uses TRBV9 with TRBJ2-1; 11 bases agree with TRBD1. V lost 4 bases to trimming and J lost 6 bases; unmatched junction nucleotides: 6. CDR3 size: 15 residues. The germline V gene has CDR1 SGDLS and CDR2 YYNGEE. In DNA form, the CDR3 reads TGTGCCAGCAGCTTAGGACAGGGGGCAAGCAATGAGCAGTTCTTC. Its protein is CASSLGQGASNEQFF.

The chain combines TRBV30 with TRBJ1-2; a weak D match, TRBD1 (6 bases). V lost 5 bases, J lost 8 bases, and 12 bases lay in between. Germline CDR1 and CDR2: GTSNPN and SVGIG (reference sequence). There are 11 residues in the CDR3. In DNA, the CDR3 is TGTGCCTGGGGGAACAGGGTCGGCTACACCTTC. This codes for CAWGNRVGYTF.

This sequence joins TRBV28 and TRBJ2-7, with 9 bases aligning to TRBD1. This CDR3 is 15 amino acids long. With V trimmed by 1 base and J by 6 bases, 7 bases remained unmatched. Germline-derived CDR1 and CDR2 are MDHEN and SYDVKM. DNA for the CDR3: TGTGCCAGCAGTTTATACGGGACAGGGCTTGGCGAGCAGTACTTC. Translating it yields CASSLYGTGLGEQYF.

The table lists this clone with a few counts. V is TRBV9 and J is TRBJ1-1, with 9 bases lining up with TRBD1. Trimming cost V 4 bases and J 5 bases; bases outside gene matches: 15. Germline assignment: CDR1 SGDLS and CDR2 YYNGEE. The CDR3 runs to 17 residues. The CDR3 bases are TGTGCCAGCAGCCTACATCGACAGGGGGACGGGGGGACTGAAGCTTTCTTT. Translating it yields CASSLHRQGDGGTEAFF.

The V gene is TRBV7-9, the J gene TRBJ1-2; 8 positions match TRBD1. CDR1 SEHNR and CDR2 FQNEAQ come from the germline V gene (reference sequence). Trimming took 5 bases from V and 12 from J; bases not matched to a gene: 5. CDR3 length: 11 residues. The CDR3 here is CASSKDRVNTF. The CDR3 coding sequence is TGTGCCAGCAGCAAGGACAGGGTCAACACCTTC.

The CDR3 is CASSVDSRFSSYEQYF. The CDR3 nucleotides are TGTGCCAGCAGCGTAGATAGCCGCTTTAGCTCCTACGAGCAGTACTTC. The rearrangement joins TRBV9 to TRBJ2-7; no firm D call. Germline CDR1 reads SGDLS; CDR2 reads YYNGEE. The CDR3 length is 16 residues. V was pared by 0 bases and J by 0 bases, with 13 bases between.

This chain connects TRBV6-1 to TRBJ1-5; D uncertain. V was trimmed by 7 bases and J by 4 bases, leaving 14 bases between them. This CDR3 has 14 residues. From germline, CDR1 is MNHNS and CDR2 SASEGT. The CDR3 is CASTKLAGNQPQHF. The CDR3, as DNA: TGTGCCAGCACGAAATTGGCAGGTAATCAGCCCCAGCATTTT.

A few counts support this clone. V is TRBV10-3 and J is TRBJ1-6, with 7 nucleotides matching TRBD1. Germline V gives CDR1 ENHRY, CDR2 SYGVKD. The CDR3 is 14 amino acids. The V gene end was trimmed by 10 bases and the J gene end by 8 bases; junction bases not matched to a gene: 11. CDR3 sequence (DNA): TGTGCCACCCAACGGGGAACAGGGGATTCACCCCTCCACTTT. It translates to CATQRGTGDSPLHF.

The chain is built from TRBV5-6 and TRBJ1-6; no clear D gene. Germline V gives CDR1 SGHDT, CDR2 YYEEEE. V lost 1 base and J lost 7, with 6 bases in between. This CDR3 has 13 residues. CDR3 sequence (DNA): TGTGCCAGCAGCTTGTTTTTAAATTCACCCCTCCACTTT. Translation gives CASSLFLNSPLHF.